Listed below are T cell receptor beta chains from one sample, sequenced in a study of PD-1 blockade in classical Hodgkin lymphoma. TCRdb's copy holds only in-frame clones and misses some; the assay was immunoSEQ multiplex PCR. The data show approximately 9,300 clones, roughly 83% seen once. Here the sequenced sample was CD4+ T cells from blood, taken before the fourth cycle of nivolumab. The receptors derive from a human donor with classical Hodgkin lymphoma. Both conserved end residues are part of each CDR3. The D gene is left open where the match is weak.

D gene,V gene,J gene,CDR3 protein
-,TRBV10-3,TRBJ2-7,CAISESGGGTYEQYF
-,TRBV5-5,TRBJ1-2,CASSLSLYYGYTF
TRBD2,TRBV5-1,TRBJ2-7,CASSLVAGGGLGEQYF
TRBD1,TRBV6-6,TRBJ2-2,CASSLQGVDTGELFF
-,TRBV18,TRBJ2-5,CASSPPEVATQYF
-,TRBV5-1,TRBJ2-1,CASSLEGNEQFF
-,TRBV4-2,TRBJ2-5,CASSQRTGTLYF
-,TRBV7-2,TRBJ1-1,CASSSLTDTEAFF
-,TRBV29-1,-,CSVEEGDGLKSYEQYF
TRBD1,TRBV18,TRBJ1-2,CASSPPGQRNYGYTF
-,TRBV4-3,TRBJ2-6,CASSQDRTSGANVLTF
-,TRBV11-2,TRBJ2-3,CASSIGQVYTQYF
-,TRBV6-1,TRBJ2-7,CASSSQGPKQYF
-,TRBV29-1,TRBJ2-7,CSVAEVYSYEQYF
-,TRBV29-1,TRBJ1-1,CSASVRKNTEAFF
TRBD1,TRBV4-1,TRBJ1-2,CASSQENRGTYGYTF
-,TRBV11-3,TRBJ2-7,CASSLEGIRGSYEQYF
TRBD1,TRBV4-3,TRBJ1-4,CASSQGDREGEKLFF
TRBD1,TRBV5-4,TRBJ2-2,CASSPRTGPNTGELFF
-,TRBV15,TRBJ1-3,CATSRVRGSGNTIYF
TRBD2,TRBV7-3,TRBJ2-3,CASSYYGGASMDTQYF
TRBD1,TRBV7-9,TRBJ1-2,CASSQGQGMGNGYTF
-,TRBV30,TRBJ1-5,CAWSGGQGLDQPQHF
TRBD2,TRBV11-3,TRBJ2-1,CASSLDSRRLAGDEQFF
-,TRBV7-2,TRBJ1-2,CASTAGQNYGYTF
-,TRBV7-3,TRBJ2-7,CASSPGPEAYEQYF
-,TRBV6-6,TRBJ1-2,CASSYFEGSYGYTF
-,TRBV4-2,TRBJ1-3,CASSQIQRNTIYF
TRBD1,TRBV30,TRBJ1-1,CAWRNMGDRATEAFF
-,TRBV7-9,TRBJ2-5,CASSLWGLQETQYF
-,TRBV19,TRBJ2-5,CASSMTRETQYF
-,TRBV6-5,TRBJ1-3,CASSYRPDFSGNTIYF
-,TRBV28,TRBJ2-3,CASSIASKGTDTQYF
-,TRBV29-1,TRBJ2-2,CSVGGQYTGELFF
TRBD1,TRBV7-3,TRBJ2-7,CASAPTGVSYEQYF
-,TRBV5-6,TRBJ2-7,CATQERGYYEQYF
TRBD1,TRBV6-6,TRBJ2-3,CASRGTAPRDTQYF
-,TRBV7-9,TRBJ1-3,CASSSGRRTGNTIYF
-,TRBV5-3,TRBJ1-1,CARSLQGMNTEAFF
-,TRBV18,TRBJ2-5,CASSLSRETQYF
-,TRBV4-2,TRBJ1-6,CASSQGEGLNSPLHF
-,TRBV29-1,TRBJ1-2,CSVGPQGRDYGYTF
-,TRBV5-6,TRBJ2-5,CASSLRQGRGETQYF
TRBD1,TRBV5-5,TRBJ2-5,CASSLVGDSQETQYF
-,TRBV29-1,TRBJ2-7,CSARQAEEQYF
-,TRBV27,TRBJ2-1,CASSLSRPYNEQFF
TRBD1,TRBV18,TRBJ1-5,CASSPGQGGQPQHF
-,TRBV4-3,TRBJ2-7,CASSQDVGFYEQYF
-,TRBV6-5,TRBJ2-2,CASSYGGGSVTGELFF
TRBD1,TRBV2,TRBJ2-5,CASNIPGQGGRETQYF
-,TRBV7-9,TRBJ1-1,CASSSIFSEAFF
-,TRBV15,TRBJ2-5,CATSRHQPFVGGGETQYF
-,TRBV29-1,TRBJ1-5,CSTSAGYNQPQHF
-,TRBV10-3,TRBJ2-5,CAISAGQMETQYF
-,TRBV5-4,TRBJ2-5,CASSLAGGQGAIETQYF
-,TRBV10-3,TRBJ1-5,CAISDFYQPQHF
-,TRBV4-2,TRBJ2-2,CASSQLEGSDTGELFF
-,TRBV25-1,TRBJ1-6,CASSVGTLLNSPLHF
-,TRBV7-2,TRBJ2-1,CASSLANRVYVRGEQFF
-,TRBV9,TRBJ2-5,CASSPHGAGETQYF